A selection of T cell receptor beta chains follows, all from one sample in a study of CXCR3-negative and CXCR3-positive naive CD8 T cells. No DNA is given; TCRdb re-called the 5' RACE reads and lists each CDR3 protein once. The table for this sample gives 130,000 to 150,000 distinct CDR3 sequences. The sequenced material came from naive CXCR3+ CD8+ T cells from blood. These receptors all come from a human donor in good health. Some clones in this sample may be carry-over from other donors' samples. Each CDR3 is given with its conserved first and last residue.

CDR3	V	J
CASGAPPGGTDTQYF	TRBV2	TRBJ2-3
CASSPGGVEAFF	TRBV12-3/TRBV12-4	TRBJ1-1
CAWSLVQRNTEAFF	TRBV30	TRBJ1-1
CSARDQGYEQYF	TRBV20-1	TRBJ2-7
CASSQWRGGPPGDTQYF	TRBV3-1	TRBJ2-3
CASSTGNSNQPQHF	TRBV25-1	TRBJ1-5
CASSSGKLGRDPPYEQYF	TRBV12-3/TRBV12-4	TRBJ2-7
CASSFWTYEQYF	TRBV7-9	TRBJ2-7
CASGWDPRDINNEQFF	TRBV25-1	TRBJ2-1
CASSLDRGFDGYTF	TRBV5-1	TRBJ1-2
CSVVQTGTEAFF	TRBV29-1	TRBJ1-1
CASSYSIATLAKNIQYF	TRBV6-2/TRBV6-3	TRBJ2-4
CASSPLAGDQETQYF	TRBV6-1	TRBJ2-5
CSVEEGQGASGYTF	TRBV29-1	TRBJ1-2
CASNGDTGVGQPQHF	TRBV28	TRBJ1-5
CASSQDLESYEQYF	TRBV4-1	TRBJ2-7
CASSLALAFSSLEQYF	TRBV28	TRBJ2-7
CASTRPPPDSYNEQFF	TRBV12-3/TRBV12-4	TRBJ2-1
CSACDRNTGELFF	TRBV29-1	TRBJ2-2
CASSDTFSYEQYF	TRBV7-9	TRBJ2-7
CSVFVGDKSYNEQFF	TRBV29-1	TRBJ2-1
CASSRGQIDEQYF	TRBV7-3	TRBJ2-7
CASSQEEGTGANVLTF	TRBV3-1	TRBJ2-6
CASSLLYTGLDEQFF	TRBV5-1	TRBJ2-1
CASGRDAGPEQYF	TRBV5-1	TRBJ2-7
CASSSPNEQYF	TRBV27	TRBJ2-7
CASSLGAEELTYEQYF	TRBV12-3/TRBV12-4	TRBJ2-7
CASRGLRGEQYF	TRBV6-5	TRBJ2-7
CASSQAANTGELFF	TRBV3-1	TRBJ2-2
CASSDSTEGNTQYF	TRBV6-4	TRBJ2-3
CSVEGAASSYNEQFF	TRBV29-1	TRBJ2-1
CASRVLADTEAFF	TRBV27	TRBJ1-1
CASSLPGGTGELFF	TRBV28	TRBJ2-2
CASSFFVGGGTDTQYF	TRBV7-9	TRBJ2-3
CASSNPSGLEQYF	TRBV7-9	TRBJ2-7
CASSLGTGMNTEAFF	TRBV7-9	TRBJ1-1